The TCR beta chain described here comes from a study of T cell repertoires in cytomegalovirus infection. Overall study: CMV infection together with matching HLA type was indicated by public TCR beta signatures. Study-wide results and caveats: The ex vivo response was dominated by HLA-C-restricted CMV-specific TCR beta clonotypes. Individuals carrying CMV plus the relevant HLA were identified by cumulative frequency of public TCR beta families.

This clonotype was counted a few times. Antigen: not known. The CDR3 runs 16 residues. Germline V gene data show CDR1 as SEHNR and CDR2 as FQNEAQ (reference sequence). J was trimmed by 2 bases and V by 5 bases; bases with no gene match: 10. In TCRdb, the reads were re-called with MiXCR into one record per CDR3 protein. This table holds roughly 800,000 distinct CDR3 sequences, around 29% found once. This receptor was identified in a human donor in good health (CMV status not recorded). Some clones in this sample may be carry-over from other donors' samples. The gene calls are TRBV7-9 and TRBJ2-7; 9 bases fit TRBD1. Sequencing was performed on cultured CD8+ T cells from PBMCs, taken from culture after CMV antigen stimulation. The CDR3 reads CASSPDGGTGTYEQYF. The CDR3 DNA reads TGTGCCAGCAGCCCCGACGGAGGGACAGGGACCTACGAGCAGTACTTC. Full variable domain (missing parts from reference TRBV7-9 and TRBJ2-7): DTGVSQNPRHKITKRGQNVTFRCDPISEHNRLYWYRQTLGQGPEFLTYFQNEAQLEKSRLLSDRFSAERPKGSFSTLEIQRTEQGDSAMYLCASSPDGGTGTYEQYFGPGTRLTVT.